The rows below give T cell receptor beta chains drawn from one sample of a study of neurological immune-mediated disorders. TCRdb re-called the 5' RACE reads with MiXCR, one entry per CDR3 protein. The repertoire holds under 85,000 distinct CDR3 sequences, with 13% to 15% as singletons. Sequenced material: PBMCs. The receptor set was obtained from a woman aged 50 to 60 in good health. Each CDR3 is given with its conserved first and last residue. The D gene is left open where the match is weak. Not all rows give a size; the values are once, few, many and, for expanded clones, a class.

j_gene: TRBJ2-3; abundance: NA; d_gene: TRBD2; v_gene: TRBV5-5; CDR3aa: CASSSLLAGAGTQYF; CDR3nt: TGTGCCAGCAGCAGCTTATTAGCGGGGGCGGGTACGCAGTATTTT
j_gene: TRBJ2-1; abundance: many; d_gene: TRBD1; v_gene: TRBV7-9; CDR3aa: CASSEDPRDRARTEQFF; CDR3nt: TGTGCCAGCAGCGAAGACCCCCGGGACAGGGCCCGGACTGAGCAGTTCTTC
j_gene: TRBJ1-3; abundance: NA; d_gene: NA; v_gene: TRBV5-1; CDR3aa: CASSLDILVSGNTIYF; CDR3nt: TGCGCCAGCAGCTTGGACATCCTCGTCTCTGGAAACACCATATATTTT
j_gene: TRBJ2-5; abundance: many; d_gene: TRBD1; v_gene: TRBV24-1; CDR3aa: CATSEVGTAKETQYF; CDR3nt: TGTGCCACCAGTGAGGTCGGGACAGCCAAAGAGACCCAGTACTTC
j_gene: TRBJ2-1; abundance: many; d_gene: NA; v_gene: TRBV3-1; CDR3aa: CASSQSSFRGSYNEQFF; CDR3nt: TGTGCCAGCAGCCAATCCTCCTTCCGGGGCTCCTACAATGAGCAGTTCTTC
j_gene: TRBJ2-2; abundance: NA; d_gene: NA; v_gene: TRBV6-5; CDR3aa: CASSYLTAGELFF; CDR3nt: TGTGCCAGCAGTTACTTAACCGCCGGGGAGCTGTTTTTT
j_gene: TRBJ2-5; abundance: many; d_gene: NA; v_gene: TRBV5-1; CDR3aa: CASSLDRASETQYF; CDR3nt: TGCGCCAGCAGCTTGGACAGGGCCTCCGAGACCCAGTACTTC
j_gene: TRBJ2-5; abundance: many; d_gene: TRBD1; v_gene: TRBV12-3/TRBV12-4; CDR3aa: CASSLDRGETQYF; CDR3nt: TGTGCCAGCAGTTTGGACAGGGGAGAGACCCAGTACTTC
j_gene: TRBJ2-7; abundance: many; d_gene: TRBD2; v_gene: TRBV3-1; CDR3aa: CASSSHGGAYEQYF; CDR3nt: TGTGCCAGCAGCTCCCATGGGGGGGCCTACGAGCAGTACTTC
j_gene: TRBJ2-1; abundance: many; d_gene: NA; v_gene: TRBV12-3/TRBV12-4; CDR3aa: CASSLRGGGYNEQFF; CDR3nt: TGTGCCAGCAGCCTCAGGGGAGGGGGCTACAATGAGCAGTTCTTC